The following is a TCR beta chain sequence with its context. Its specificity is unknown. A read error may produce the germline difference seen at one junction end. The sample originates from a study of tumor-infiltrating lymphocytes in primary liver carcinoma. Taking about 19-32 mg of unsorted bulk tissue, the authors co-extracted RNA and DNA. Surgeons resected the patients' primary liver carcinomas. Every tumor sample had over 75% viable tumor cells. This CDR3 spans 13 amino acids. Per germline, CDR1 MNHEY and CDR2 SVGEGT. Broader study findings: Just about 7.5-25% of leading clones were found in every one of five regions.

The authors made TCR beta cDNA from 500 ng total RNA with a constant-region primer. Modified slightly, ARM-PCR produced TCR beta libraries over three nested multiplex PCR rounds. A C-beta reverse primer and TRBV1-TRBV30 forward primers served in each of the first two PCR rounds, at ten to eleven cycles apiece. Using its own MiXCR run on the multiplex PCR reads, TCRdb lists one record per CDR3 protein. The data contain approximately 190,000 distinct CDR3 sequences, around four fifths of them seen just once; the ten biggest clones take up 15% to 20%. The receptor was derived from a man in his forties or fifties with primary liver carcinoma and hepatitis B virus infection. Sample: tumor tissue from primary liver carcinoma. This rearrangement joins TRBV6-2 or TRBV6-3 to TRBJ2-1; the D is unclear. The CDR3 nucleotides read TGTGCCAGCAGACCAGACAATTACAATGAACAGTTCTTC. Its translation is CASRPDNYNEQFF.